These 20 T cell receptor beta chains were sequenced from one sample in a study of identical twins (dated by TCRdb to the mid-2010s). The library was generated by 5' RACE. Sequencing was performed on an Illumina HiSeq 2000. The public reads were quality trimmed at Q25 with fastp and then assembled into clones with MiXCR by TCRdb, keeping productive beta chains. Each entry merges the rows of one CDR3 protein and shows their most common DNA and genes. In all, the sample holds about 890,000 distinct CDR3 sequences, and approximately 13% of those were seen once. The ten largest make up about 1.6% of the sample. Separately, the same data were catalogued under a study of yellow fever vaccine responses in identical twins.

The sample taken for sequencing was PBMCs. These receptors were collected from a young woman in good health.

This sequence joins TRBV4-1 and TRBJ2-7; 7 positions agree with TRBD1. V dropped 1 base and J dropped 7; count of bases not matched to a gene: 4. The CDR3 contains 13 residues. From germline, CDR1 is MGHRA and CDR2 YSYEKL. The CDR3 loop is CASSQAAGGEQYV. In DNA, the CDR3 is TGCGCCAGCAGCCAAGCTGCAGGGGGAGAGCAGTACGTC.

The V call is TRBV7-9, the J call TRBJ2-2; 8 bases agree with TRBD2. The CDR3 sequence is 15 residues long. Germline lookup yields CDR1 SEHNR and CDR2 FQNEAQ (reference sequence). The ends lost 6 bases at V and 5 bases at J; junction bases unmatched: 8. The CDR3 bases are TGTGCCAGCAGTTATCCGGGACTAGTGACCGGGGAGCTGTTTTTT. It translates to CASSYPGLVTGELFF.

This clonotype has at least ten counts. CDR3 in DNA: TGTGCCAGCAGCTTGGACAGGGGAAATTATCGTTACAATGAGCAGTTCTTC. Its translation is CASSLDRGNYRYNEQFF. The chain employs TRBV5-6 and TRBJ2-1; TRBD1 agrees at 7 bases. This CDR3 region has 17 residues. J gave up 4 bases and V 0 bases, and 10 bases lay outside the gene matches. Germline V gene sequence: CDR1 SGHDT, CDR2 YYEEEE.

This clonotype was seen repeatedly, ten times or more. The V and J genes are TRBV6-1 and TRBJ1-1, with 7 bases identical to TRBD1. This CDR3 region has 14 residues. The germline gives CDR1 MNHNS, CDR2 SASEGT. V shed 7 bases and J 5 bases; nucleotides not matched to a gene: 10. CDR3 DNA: TGTGCCAGCACCCCCAGGGGGGGGAGTACTGAAGCTTTCTTT. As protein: CASTPRGGSTEAFF.

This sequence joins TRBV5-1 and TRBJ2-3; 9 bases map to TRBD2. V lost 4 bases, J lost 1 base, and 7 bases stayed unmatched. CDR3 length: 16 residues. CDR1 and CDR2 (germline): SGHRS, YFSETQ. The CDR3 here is CASSPDLAGGTDTQYF. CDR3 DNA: TGCGCCAGCAGCCCGGACTTAGCGGGGGGCACAGATACGCAGTATTTT.

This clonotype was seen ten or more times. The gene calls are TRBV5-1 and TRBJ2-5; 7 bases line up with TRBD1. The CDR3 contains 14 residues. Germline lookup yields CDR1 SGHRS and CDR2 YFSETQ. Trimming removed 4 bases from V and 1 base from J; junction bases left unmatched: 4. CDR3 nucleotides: TGCGCCAGCAGCGTAGGACAGGCCCAAGAGACCCAGTACTTC. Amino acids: CASSVGQAQETQYF. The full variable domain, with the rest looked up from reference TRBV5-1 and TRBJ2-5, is KAGVTQTPRYLIKTRGQQVTLSCSPISGHRSVSWYQQTPGQGLQFLFEYFSETQRNKGNFPGRFSGRQFSNSRSEMNVSTLELGDSALYLCASSVGQAQETQYFGPGTRLLVL.

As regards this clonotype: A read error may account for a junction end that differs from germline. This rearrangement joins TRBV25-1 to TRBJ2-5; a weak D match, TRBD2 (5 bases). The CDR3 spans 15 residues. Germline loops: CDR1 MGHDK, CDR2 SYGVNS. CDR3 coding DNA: TGTGCCAGCAGTGAAGGGATCCAGCTTAGCGAGAGCCAGTACTTC. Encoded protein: CASSEGIQLSESQYF.

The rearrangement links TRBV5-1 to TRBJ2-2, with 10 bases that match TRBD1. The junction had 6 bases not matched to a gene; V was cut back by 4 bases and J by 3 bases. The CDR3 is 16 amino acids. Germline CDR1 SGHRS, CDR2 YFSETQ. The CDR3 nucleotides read TGCGCCAGCAGCCTCCAGGGGACAGGGGACACCGGGGAGCTGTTTTTT. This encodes CASSLQGTGDTGELFF.

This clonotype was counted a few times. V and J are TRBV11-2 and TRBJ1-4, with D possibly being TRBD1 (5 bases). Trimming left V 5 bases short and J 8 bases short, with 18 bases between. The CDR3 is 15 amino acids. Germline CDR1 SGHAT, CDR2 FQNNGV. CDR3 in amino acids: CASSPSVGDGEKLFF. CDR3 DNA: TGTGCCAGCAGCCCCTCGGTGGGGGACGGGGAAAAACTGTTTTTT.

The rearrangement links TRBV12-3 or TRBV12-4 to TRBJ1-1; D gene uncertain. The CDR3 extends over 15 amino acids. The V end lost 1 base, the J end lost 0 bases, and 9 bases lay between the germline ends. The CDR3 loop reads CASSLVLTMNTEAFF. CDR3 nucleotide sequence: TGTGCCAGCAGTTTAGTCCTCACAATGAACACTGAAGCTTTCTTT.

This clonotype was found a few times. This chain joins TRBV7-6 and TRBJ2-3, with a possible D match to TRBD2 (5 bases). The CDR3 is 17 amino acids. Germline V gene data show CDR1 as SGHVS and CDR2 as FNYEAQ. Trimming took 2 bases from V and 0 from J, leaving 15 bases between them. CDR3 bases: TGTGCCAGCAGCTTAAGTCGCGGCGGGCGTAGCACAGATACGCAGTATTTT. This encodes CASSLSRGGRSTDTQYF.

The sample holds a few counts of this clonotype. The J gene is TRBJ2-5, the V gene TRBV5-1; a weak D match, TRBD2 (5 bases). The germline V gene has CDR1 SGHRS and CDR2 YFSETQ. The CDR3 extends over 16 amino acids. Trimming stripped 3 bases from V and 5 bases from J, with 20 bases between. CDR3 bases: TGCGCCAGCAGCTGGCCCATCGGGGTGCAGGATGAGACCCAGTACTTC. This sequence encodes CASSWPIGVQDETQYF.

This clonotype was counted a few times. The CDR3 coding sequence is TGTGCCAGTAGTATAGCGGCGGGGAACACTGAAGCTTTCTTT. This translates into CASSIAAGNTEAFF. The V call is TRBV19, the J call TRBJ1-1; D not resolved. Germline V gene sequence: CDR1 LNHDA, CDR2 SQIVND (reference sequence). The V end lost 1 base, the J end lost 1 base, and 7 bases lay between the germline ends. The CDR3 runs 14 residues.

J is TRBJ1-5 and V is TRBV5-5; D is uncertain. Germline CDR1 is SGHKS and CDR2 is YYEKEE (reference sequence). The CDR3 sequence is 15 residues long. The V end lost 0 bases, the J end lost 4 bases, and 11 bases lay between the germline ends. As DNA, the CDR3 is TGTGCCAGCAGCTTGGATGGAGGTCAGAATCAGCCCCAGCATTTT. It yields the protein CASSLDGGQNQPQHF.

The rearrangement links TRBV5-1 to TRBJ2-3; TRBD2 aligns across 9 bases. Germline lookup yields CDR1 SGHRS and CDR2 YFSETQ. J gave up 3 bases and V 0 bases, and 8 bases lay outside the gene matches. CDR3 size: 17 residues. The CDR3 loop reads CASSLDRSSGVTDTQYF. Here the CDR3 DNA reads TGCGCCAGCAGCTTGGATCGTTCTAGCGGGGTTACAGATACGCAGTATTTT.

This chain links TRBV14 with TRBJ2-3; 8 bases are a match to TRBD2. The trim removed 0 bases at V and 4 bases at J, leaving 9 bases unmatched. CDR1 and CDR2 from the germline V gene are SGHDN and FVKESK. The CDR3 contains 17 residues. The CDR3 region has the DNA TGTGCCAGCAGCCAAGAGGGGAGCGGGAGAAGGTCAGATACGCAGTATTTT. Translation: CASSQEGSGRRSDTQYF.

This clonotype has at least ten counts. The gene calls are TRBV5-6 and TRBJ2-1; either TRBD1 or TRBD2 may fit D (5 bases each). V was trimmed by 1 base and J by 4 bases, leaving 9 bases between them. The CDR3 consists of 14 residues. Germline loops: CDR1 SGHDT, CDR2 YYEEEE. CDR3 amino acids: CASSLRGPYNEQFF. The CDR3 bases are TGTGCCAGCAGCTTGCGGGGCCCTTACAATGAGCAGTTCTTC.

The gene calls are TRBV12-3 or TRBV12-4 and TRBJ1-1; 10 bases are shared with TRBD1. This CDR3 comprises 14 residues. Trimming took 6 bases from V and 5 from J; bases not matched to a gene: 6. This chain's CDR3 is CASSPDRGWTEAFF. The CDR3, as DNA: TGTGCCAGCAGCCCGGACAGGGGGTGGACTGAAGCTTTCTTT.

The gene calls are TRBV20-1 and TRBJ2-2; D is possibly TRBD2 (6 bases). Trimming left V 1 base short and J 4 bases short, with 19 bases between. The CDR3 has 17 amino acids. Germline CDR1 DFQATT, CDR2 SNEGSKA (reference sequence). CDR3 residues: CSARVHAIRAGTGELFF. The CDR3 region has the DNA TGCAGTGCTAGAGTCCACGCCATCAGAGCGGGCACCGGGGAGCTGTTTTTT.

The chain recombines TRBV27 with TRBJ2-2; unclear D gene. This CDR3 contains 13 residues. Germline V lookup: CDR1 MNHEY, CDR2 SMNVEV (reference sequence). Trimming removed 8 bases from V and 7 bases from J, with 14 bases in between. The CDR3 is CASGLLGIGELFF. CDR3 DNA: TGTGCCAGCGGTCTTCTGGGGATCGGGGAGCTGTTTTTT.